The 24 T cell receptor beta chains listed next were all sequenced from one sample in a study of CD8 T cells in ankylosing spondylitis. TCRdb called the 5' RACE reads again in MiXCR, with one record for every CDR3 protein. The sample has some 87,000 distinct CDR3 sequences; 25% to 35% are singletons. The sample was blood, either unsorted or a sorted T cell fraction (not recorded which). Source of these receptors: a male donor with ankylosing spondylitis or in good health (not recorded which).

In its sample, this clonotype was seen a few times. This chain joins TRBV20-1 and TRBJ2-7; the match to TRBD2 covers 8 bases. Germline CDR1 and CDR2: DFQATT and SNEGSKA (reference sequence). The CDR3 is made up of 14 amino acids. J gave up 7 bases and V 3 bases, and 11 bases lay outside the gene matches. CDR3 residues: CSARRGLDPREQYF. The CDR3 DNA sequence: TGCAGTGCTAGGAGGGGACTAGACCCTAGGGAGCAGTACTTC.

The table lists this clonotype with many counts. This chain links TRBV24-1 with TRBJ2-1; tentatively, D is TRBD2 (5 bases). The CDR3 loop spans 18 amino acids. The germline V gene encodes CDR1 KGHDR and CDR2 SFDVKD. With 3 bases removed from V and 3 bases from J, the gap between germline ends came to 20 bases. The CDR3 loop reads CATSDSKSAGGGYNEQFF. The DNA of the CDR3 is TGTGCCACCAGTGATAGTAAGAGTGCAGGAGGCGGCTACAATGAGCAGTTCTTC.

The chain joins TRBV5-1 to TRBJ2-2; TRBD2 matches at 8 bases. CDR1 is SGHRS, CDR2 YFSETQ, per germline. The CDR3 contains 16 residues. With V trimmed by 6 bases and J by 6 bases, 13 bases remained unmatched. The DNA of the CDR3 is TGCGCCAGCAAGACCACAAGCGGGAGAGGGTCCGGGGAGCTGTTTTTT. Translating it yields CASKTTSGRGSGELFF.

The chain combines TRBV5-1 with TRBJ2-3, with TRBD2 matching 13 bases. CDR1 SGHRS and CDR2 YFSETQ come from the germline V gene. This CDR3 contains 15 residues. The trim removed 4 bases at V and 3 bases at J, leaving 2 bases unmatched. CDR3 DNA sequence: TGCGCCAGCAGCACGACTAGCGGGGGGACAGATACGCAGTATTTT. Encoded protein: CASSTTSGGTDTQYF. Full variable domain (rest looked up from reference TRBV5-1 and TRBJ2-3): KAGVTQTPRYLIKTRGQQVTLSCSPISGHRSVSWYQQTPGQGLQFLFEYFSETQRNKGNFPGRFSGRQFSNSRSEMNVSTLELGDSALYLCASSTTSGGTDTQYFGPGTRLTVL.

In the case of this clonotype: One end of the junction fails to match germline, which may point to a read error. In DNA form, the CDR3 reads TGTGCCAGCAGCTACGTCGCGGGGTGGAGCTTCCCGGCTAGGGATTTT. As protein: CASSYVAGWSFPARDF. V usage is TRBV7-2 and J usage is TRBJ1-5; unclear D gene. The CDR3 consists of 16 residues. Germline CDR1 reads SGHTA; CDR2 reads FQGNSA.

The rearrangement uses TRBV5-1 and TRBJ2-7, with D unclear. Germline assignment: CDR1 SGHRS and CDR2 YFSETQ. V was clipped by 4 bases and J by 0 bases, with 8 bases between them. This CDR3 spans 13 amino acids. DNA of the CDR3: TGCGCCAGCAGCCCCGTGGTCTCCTACGAGCAGTACTTC. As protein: CASSPVVSYEQYF.

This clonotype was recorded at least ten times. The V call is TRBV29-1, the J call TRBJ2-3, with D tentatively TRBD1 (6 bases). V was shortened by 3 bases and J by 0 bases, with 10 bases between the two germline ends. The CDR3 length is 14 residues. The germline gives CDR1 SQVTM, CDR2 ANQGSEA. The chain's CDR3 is CSVDGQTSTDTQYF. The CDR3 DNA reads TGCAGCGTTGACGGACAGACTAGCACAGATACGCAGTATTTT.

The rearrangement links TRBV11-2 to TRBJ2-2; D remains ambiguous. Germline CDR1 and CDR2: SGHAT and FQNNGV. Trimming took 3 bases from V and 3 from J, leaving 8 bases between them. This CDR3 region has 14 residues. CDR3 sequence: CASSLGVYTGELFF. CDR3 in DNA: TGTGCCAGCAGCTTGGGTGTTTACACCGGGGAGCTGTTTTTT.

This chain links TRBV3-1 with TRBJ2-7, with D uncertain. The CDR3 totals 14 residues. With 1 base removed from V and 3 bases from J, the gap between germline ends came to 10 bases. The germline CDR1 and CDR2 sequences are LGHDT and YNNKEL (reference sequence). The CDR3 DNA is TGTGCCAGCAGCCAAGGTGGCTTACTCTACGAGCAGTACTTC. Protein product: CASSQGGLLYEQYF.

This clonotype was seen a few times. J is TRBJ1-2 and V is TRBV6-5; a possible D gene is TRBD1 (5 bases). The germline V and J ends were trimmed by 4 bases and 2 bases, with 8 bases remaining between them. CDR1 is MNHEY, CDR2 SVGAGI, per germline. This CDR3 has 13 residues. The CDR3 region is CASSFDRNYGYTF. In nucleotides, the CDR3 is TGTGCCAGCAGTTTCGACAGAAACTATGGCTACACCTTC.

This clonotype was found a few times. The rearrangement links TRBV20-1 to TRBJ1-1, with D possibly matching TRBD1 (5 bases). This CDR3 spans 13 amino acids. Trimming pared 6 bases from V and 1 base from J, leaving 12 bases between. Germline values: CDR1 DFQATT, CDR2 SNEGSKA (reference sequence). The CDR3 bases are TGCAGTGCAAGTGGGAGGGGGAACACTGAAGCTTTCTTT. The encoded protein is CSASGRGNTEAFF.

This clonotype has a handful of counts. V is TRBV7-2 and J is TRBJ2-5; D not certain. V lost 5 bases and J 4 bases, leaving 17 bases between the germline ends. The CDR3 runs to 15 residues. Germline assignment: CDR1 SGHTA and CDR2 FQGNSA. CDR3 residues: CASSLEVGFGETQYF. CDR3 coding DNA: TGTGCCAGCAGCCTCGAGGTCGGATTCGGAGAGACCCAGTACTTC.

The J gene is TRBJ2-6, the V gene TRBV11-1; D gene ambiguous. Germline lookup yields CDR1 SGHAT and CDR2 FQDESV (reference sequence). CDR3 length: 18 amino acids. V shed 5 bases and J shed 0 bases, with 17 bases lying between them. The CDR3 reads CASSPWALEDSGANVLTF. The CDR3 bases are TGTGCCAGCAGCCCTTGGGCCTTAGAAGACTCTGGGGCCAACGTCCTGACTTTC. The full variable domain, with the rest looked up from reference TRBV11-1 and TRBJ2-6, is EAEVAQSPRYKITEKSQAVAFWCDPISGHATLYWYRQILGQGPELLVQFQDESVVDDSQLPKDRFSAERLKGVDSTLKIQPAELGDSAMYLCASSPWALEDSGANVLTFGAGSRLTVL.

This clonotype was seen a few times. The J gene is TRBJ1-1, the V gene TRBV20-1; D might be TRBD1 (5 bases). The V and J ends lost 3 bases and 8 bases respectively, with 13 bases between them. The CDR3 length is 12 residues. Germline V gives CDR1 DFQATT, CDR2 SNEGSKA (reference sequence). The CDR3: CSASGTAREAFF. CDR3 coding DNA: TGCAGTGCTAGTGGGACCGCGAGAGAAGCTTTCTTT.

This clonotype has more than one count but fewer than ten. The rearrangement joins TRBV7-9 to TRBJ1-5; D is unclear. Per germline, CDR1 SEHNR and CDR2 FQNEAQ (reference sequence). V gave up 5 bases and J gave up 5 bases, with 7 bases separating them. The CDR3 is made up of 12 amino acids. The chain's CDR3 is CASSRSDQPQHF. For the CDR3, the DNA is TGTGCCAGCAGCCGTTCTGATCAGCCCCAGCATTTT.

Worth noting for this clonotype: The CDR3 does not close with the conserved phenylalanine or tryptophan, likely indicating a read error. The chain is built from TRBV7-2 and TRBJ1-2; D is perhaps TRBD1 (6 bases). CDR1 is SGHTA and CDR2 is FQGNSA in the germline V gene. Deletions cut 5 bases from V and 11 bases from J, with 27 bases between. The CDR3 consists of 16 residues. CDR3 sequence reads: CASSHSAAGERRRYTL. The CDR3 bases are TGTGCCAGCAGCCACTCGGCTGCAGGGGAGAGAAGAAGATACACCTTG.

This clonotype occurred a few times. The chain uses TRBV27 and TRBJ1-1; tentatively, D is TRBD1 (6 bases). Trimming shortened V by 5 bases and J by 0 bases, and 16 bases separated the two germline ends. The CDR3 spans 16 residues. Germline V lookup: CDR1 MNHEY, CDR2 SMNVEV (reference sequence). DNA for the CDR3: TGTGCCAGCAGTCCCTTTGGGGGGCGGATGAACACTGAAGCTTTCTTT. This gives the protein CASSPFGGRMNTEAFF.

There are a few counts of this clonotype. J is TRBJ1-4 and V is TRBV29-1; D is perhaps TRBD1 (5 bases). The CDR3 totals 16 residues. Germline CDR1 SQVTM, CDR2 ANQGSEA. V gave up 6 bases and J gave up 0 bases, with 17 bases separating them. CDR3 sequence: CSVLSRRDPTNEKLFF. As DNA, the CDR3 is TGCAGCGTCCTCTCTAGGAGGGACCCAACTAATGAAAAACTGTTTTTT.

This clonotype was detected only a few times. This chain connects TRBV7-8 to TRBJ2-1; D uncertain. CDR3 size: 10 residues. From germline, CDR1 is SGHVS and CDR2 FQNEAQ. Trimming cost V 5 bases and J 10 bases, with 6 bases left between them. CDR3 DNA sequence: TGTGCCAGCAGCCACCTGGAGCAGTTCTTC. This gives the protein CASSHLEQFF.

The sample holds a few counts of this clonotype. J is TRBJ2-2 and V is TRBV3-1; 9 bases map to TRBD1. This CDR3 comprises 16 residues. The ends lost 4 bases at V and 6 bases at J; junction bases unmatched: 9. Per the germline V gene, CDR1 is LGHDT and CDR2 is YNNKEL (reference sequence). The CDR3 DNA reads TGTGCCAGCAGCCGATCCGGGACAGGGTCCGCCGGGGAGCTGTTTTTT. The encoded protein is CASSRSGTGSAGELFF. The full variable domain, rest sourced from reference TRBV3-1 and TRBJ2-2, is DTAVSQTPKYLVTQMGNDKSIKCEQNLGHDTMYWYKQDSKKFLKIMFSYNNKELIINETVPNRFSPKSPDKAHLNLHINSLELGDSAVYFCASSRSGTGSAGELFFGEGSRLTVL.

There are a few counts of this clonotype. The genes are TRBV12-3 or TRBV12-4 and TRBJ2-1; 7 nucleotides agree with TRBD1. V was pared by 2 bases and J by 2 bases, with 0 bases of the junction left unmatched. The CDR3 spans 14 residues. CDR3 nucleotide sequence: TGTGCCAGCAGTTTACAGGGGGCCTACAATGAGCAGTTCTTC. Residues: CASSLQGAYNEQFF.

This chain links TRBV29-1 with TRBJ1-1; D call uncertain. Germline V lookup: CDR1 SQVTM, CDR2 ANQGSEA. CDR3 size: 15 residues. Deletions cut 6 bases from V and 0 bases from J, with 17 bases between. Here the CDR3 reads CSVDGGKELNTEAFF. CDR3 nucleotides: TGCAGCGTGGACGGAGGAAAGGAACTGAACACTGAAGCTTTCTTT.

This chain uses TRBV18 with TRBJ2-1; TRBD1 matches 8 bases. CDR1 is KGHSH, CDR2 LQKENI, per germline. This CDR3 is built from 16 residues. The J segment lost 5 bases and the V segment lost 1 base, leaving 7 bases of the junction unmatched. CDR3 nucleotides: TGTGCCAGCTCACCACGAATGGGACAGGTAGACAATGAGCAGTTCTTC. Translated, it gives CASSPRMGQVDNEQFF.

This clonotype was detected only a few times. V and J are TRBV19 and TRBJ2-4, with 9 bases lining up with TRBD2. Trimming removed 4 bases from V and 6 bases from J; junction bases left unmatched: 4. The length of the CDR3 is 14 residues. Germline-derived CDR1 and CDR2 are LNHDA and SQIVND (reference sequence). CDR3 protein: CASSTGTSSNIQYF. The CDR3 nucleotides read TGTGCCAGTAGTACAGGGACTAGCTCAAACATTCAGTACTTC.